The clone carrying this T cell receptor (beta chain) was counted ten times or more. Its antigen is still unknown. This record belongs to a study of T cells in Graves' hyperthyroidism and ophthalmopathy. TCR beta CDR3 region amplification was performed from RNA transcripts. An initial round of RT-PCR targeting the TCR CDR3 relied on the HTBI primer set. TCRdb fed the multiplex PCR reads into MiXCR, producing one record per CDR3 protein. This sample carries nearly 600,000 distinct CDR3 sequences, 14% of them seen once, and the ten largest clones take roughly 7.1%. General observations from the study: Progression to ophthalmopathy was predicted a median of approximately 6.4 months early.

Per the germline V gene, CDR1 is LNHDA and CDR2 is SQIVND (reference sequence). This CDR3 has 19 residues. The ends lost 6 bases at V and 1 base at J; junction bases unmatched: 12. The sample consisted of blood. The V gene is TRBV19, the J gene TRBJ2-2; TRBD2 aligns across 12 bases. This receptor was identified in a woman between 18 and 30 years old with Graves' ophthalmopathy. The chain's CDR3 is CASRSLGLAGFQNTGELFF. CDR3 in DNA: TGTGCCAGTAGATCCCTTGGACTAGCGGGATTCCAGAACACCGGGGAGCTGTTTTTT.